The 28 T cell receptor beta chains below were found in one sample sequenced in a study of cytomegalovirus exposure and HLA in healthy donors. The assay was immunoSEQ multiplex PCR, and TCRdb's table has in-frame clones only and misses some. The sample consists of around 91,000 clones, about 94% of them appearing once. Sequencing input: PBMCs. These receptors were obtained from a woman in her twenties or thirties in good health and CMV-seropositive.

This sequence joins TRBV9 and TRBJ2-7, with D perhaps matching TRBD2 (5 bases). The germline V gene encodes CDR1 SGDLS and CDR2 YYNGEE. V was cut by 0 bases and J by 3 bases, with 10 bases left in between. CDR3 length: 14 amino acids. This CDR3 is CASSVGTADYEQYF. CDR3 DNA: TGTGCCAGCAGCGTAGGGACTGCCGACTACGAGCAGTACTTC.

This clone is a singleton in its sample. V gene TRBV11-2 combines with J gene TRBJ2-1; 9 nucleotides line up with TRBD2. CDR3 length equals 16 residues. Looked up from germline, CDR1 is SGHAT and CDR2 is FQNNGV. Germline trimming cut 6 bases from V and 0 bases from J; bases unmatched to any gene: 6. The CDR3 reads CASRFSGRSSYNEQFF. The CDR3, as DNA: TGTGCCAGCAGATTTAGCGGGAGAAGCTCCTACAATGAGCAGTTCTTC.

The rearrangement uses TRBV27 and TRBJ1-2; TRBD1 might be the D (5 bases). The CDR3 loop spans 16 amino acids. From germline, CDR1 is MNHEY and CDR2 SMNVEV (reference sequence). Deletions cut 0 bases from V and 5 bases from J, with 16 bases between. CDR3: CASSLSVGTRGYGYTF. The CDR3 DNA sequence: TGTGCCAGCAGTTTATCGGTGGGGACCCGGGGGTATGGCTACACCTTC.

Here the CDR3 reads CTSSRTGTNPHNQPQHF. The CDR3, as DNA: TGCACCAGCAGCCGGACAGGCACAAACCCCCACAATCAGCCCCAGCATTTT. J is TRBJ1-5 and V is TRBV1; the table's D call TRBD1 went unverified against the DNA. TRBV1 is a pseudogene segment. There are 17 residues in the CDR3.

The rearrangement uses TRBV14 and TRBJ1-1; TRBD1 matches at 7 bases. Germline trimming cut 3 bases from V and 2 bases from J; bases unmatched to any gene: 12. This CDR3 has 17 residues. Germline V gene lookup returns CDR1 SGHDN and CDR2 FVKESK. The CDR3 sequence is CASSQSTLVGGNTEAFF. The DNA of the CDR3 is TGTGCCAGCAGCCAGAGCACCTTGGTAGGGGGCAACACTGAAGCTTTCTTT.

This clone was recorded only once. This chain uses TRBV5-5 with TRBJ1-2; 7 bases fit TRBD1. V was pared by 3 bases and J by 9 bases, with 14 bases of the junction left unmatched. The CDR3 has 15 amino acids. In germline, CDR1 is SGHKS, CDR2 YYEKEE (reference sequence). The CDR3 loop is CASSSKPGQSISYTF. CDR3 coding DNA: TGTGCCAGCAGCTCGAAACCGGGACAGTCCATAAGCTACACCTTC.

This sequence joins TRBV6-1 and TRBJ1-5, with TRBD1 identical over 7 bases. Germline lookup yields CDR1 MNHNS and CDR2 SASEGT. With V trimmed by 3 bases and J by 0 bases, 14 bases remained unmatched. The CDR3 sequence is 19 residues long. The CDR3 region is CASSEPPGQQTYSNQPQHF. CDR3 nucleotides: TGTGCCAGCAGTGAGCCACCGGGACAGCAAACTTATAGCAATCAGCCCCAGCATTTT.

This sequence joins TRBV5-1 and TRBJ2-5; 12 nucleotides agree with TRBD1. Trimming at V came to 3 bases and at J to 4 bases, leaving 4 bases not matched to a gene. The CDR3 extends over 15 amino acids. Germline V gene sequence: CDR1 SGHRS, CDR2 YFSETQ. The CDR3 loop reads CASSSGTGGRETQYF. CDR3 nucleotide sequence: TGCGCCAGCAGCTCCGGGACAGGGGGCAGAGAGACCCAGTACTTC. Using reference TRBV5-1 and TRBJ2-5 for the parts outside the CDR3, the full variable domain is KAGVTQTPRYLIKTRGQQVTLSCSPISGHRSVSWYQQTPGQGLQFLFEYFSETQRNKGNFPGRFSGRQFSNSRSEMNVSTLELGDSALYLCASSSGTGGRETQYFGPGTRLLVL.

This chain uses TRBV27 with TRBJ1-4; TRBD1 agrees at 7 bases. J was trimmed by 6 bases and V by 8 bases; bases with no gene match: 6. The CDR3 sequence is 13 residues long. Looked up from germline, CDR1 is MNHEY and CDR2 is SMNVEV (reference sequence). The CDR3 coding sequence is TGTGCCAGCGGGGAGAGGGGGCATGAAAAACTGTTTTTT. Amino acid sequence: CASGERGHEKLFF. The variable domain in full, with the rest retrieved from reference TRBV27 and TRBJ1-4, is EAQVTQNPRYLITVTGKKLTVTCSQNMNHEYMSWYRQDPGLGLRQIYYSMNVEVTDKGDVPEGYKVSRKEKRNFPLILESPSPNQTSLYFCASGERGHEKLFFGSGTQLSVL.

The rearrangement uses TRBV29-1 and TRBJ2-5; tentatively, D is TRBD2 (6 bases). Per the germline V gene, CDR1 is SQVTM and CDR2 is ANQGSEA. CDR3 size: 11 residues. Trimming pared 3 bases from V and 7 bases from J, leaving 9 bases between. The CDR3 region is CSVEKLATQYF. CDR3 bases: TGCAGCGTTGAGAAACTAGCGACCCAGTACTTC.

The chain employs TRBV28 and TRBJ1-2, with 7 bases fitting TRBD1. This CDR3 comprises 13 residues. V lost 6 bases and J lost 4; bases outside the gene matches: 5. CDR1 MDHEN and CDR2 SYDVKM come from the germline V gene. The CDR3 nucleotides are TGTGCCAGCAGAGAGACAGGGATCTATGGCTACACCTTC. It encodes CASRETGIYGYTF.

This rearrangement joins TRBV28 to TRBJ2-2, with 11 bases identical to TRBD1. The CDR3 spans 16 residues. The V gene's germline CDR1 is MDHEN and CDR2 SYDVKM. The J segment lost 6 bases and the V segment lost 6 bases, leaving 9 bases of the junction unmatched. The CDR3 nucleotides are TGTGCCAGCAGCCTGCTCCCGGGACAGGGGGCCGGGGAGCTGTTTTTT. This translates into CASSLLPGQGAGELFF. The entire variable domain, with the rest obtained from reference TRBV28 and TRBJ2-2, is as follows: DVKVTQSSRYLVKRTGEKVFLECVQDMDHENMFWYRQDPGLGLRLIYFSYDVKMKEKGDIPEGYSVSREKKERFSLILESASTNQTSMYLCASSLLPGQGAGELFFGEGSRLTVL.

The CDR3 nucleotides are TGTGCCAGTAGTCCCGGACAGGGACCAGATACGCAGTATTTT. Its translation: CASSPGQGPDTQYF. The chain couples TRBV19 to TRBJ2-3; 8 bases agree with TRBD1. The CDR3 covers 14 residues. Germline CDR1 and CDR2: LNHDA and SQIVND (reference sequence). The ends lost 5 bases at V and 4 bases at J; junction bases unmatched: 5. The whole variable domain, filled in from reference TRBV19 and TRBJ2-3, reads DGGITQSPKYLFRKEGQNVTLSCEQNLNHDAMYWYRQDPGQGLRLIYYSQIVNDFQKGDIAEGYSVSREKKESFPLTVTSAQKNPTAFYLCASSPGQGPDTQYFGPGTRLTVL.

The V gene is TRBV28, the J gene TRBJ2-2; 10 nucleotides align to TRBD2. The CDR3 runs to 15 residues. The V gene's germline CDR1 is MDHEN and CDR2 SYDVKM. V shed 6 bases, J shed 4 bases, and the junction held 5 bases outside the gene matches. The CDR3 protein is CASRPAGGPTGELFF. The CDR3 bases are TGTGCCAGCAGACCAGCGGGAGGGCCCACCGGGGAGCTGTTTTTT.

V gene TRBV7-2 combines with J gene TRBJ2-3; 9 nucleotides match TRBD2. The germline gives CDR1 SGHTA, CDR2 FQGNSA. J gave up 3 bases and V 0 bases, and 4 bases lay outside the gene matches. The CDR3 is made up of 16 amino acids. CDR3 sequence: CASSLAAGGRTDTQYF. The CDR3 DNA follows: TGTGCCAGCAGCTTAGCTGCGGGAGGGCGGACAGATACGCAGTATTTT.

This clone was observed a single time. V usage is TRBV9 and J usage is TRBJ2-2; 7 bases agree with TRBD2. The CDR3 extends over 15 amino acids. Germline lookup yields CDR1 SGDLS and CDR2 YYNGEE. Trimming cost V 7 bases and J 1 base; bases outside gene matches: 7. The CDR3 sequence is CASARGLENTGELFF. Here the CDR3 DNA reads TGTGCCAGCGCGCGGGGGTTAGAGAACACCGGGGAGCTGTTTTTT.

The chain recombines TRBV18 with TRBJ2-1; 8 bases map to TRBD1. V lost 3 bases to trimming and J lost 3 bases; unmatched junction nucleotides: 10. The CDR3 has 17 amino acids. CDR1 and CDR2 from the germline V gene are KGHSH and LQKENI. CDR3 bases: TGTGCCAGCTCACCGCTTCAACCGGGACAGGTCTACAATGAGCAGTTCTTC. Its protein product is CASSPLQPGQVYNEQFF.

The chain has TRBV28 and TRBJ1-5; D remains unclear. This CDR3 spans 16 amino acids. Looked up from germline, CDR1 is MDHEN and CDR2 is SYDVKM. Trimming stripped 3 bases from V and 4 bases from J, with 16 bases between. The chain's CDR3 is CASSLAGSNLNQPQHF. The CDR3 DNA reads as TGTGCCAGCAGTTTGGCGGGCAGCAACTTAAATCAGCCCCAGCATTTT.

The genes are TRBV28 and TRBJ2-7, with D perhaps TRBD2 (5 bases). Germline CDR1 reads MDHEN; CDR2 reads SYDVKM. V lost 3 bases to trimming and J lost 3 bases, with 12 bases between them. The CDR3 covers 14 residues. The chain's CDR3 is CASSLGGRGYEQYF. The CDR3 region has the DNA TGTGCCAGCAGTTTGGGTGGGAGAGGCTACGAGCAGTACTTC.

V gene TRBV10-1 combines with J gene TRBJ2-1; D is unresolved. CDR1 is WNHNN and CDR2 is SYGVQD in the germline V gene (reference sequence). The CDR3 has 16 amino acids. The V end was cut by 0 bases, the J end by 5 bases, with 14 bases between. The chain's CDR3 is CASSESKSPVDNEQFF. The CDR3 coding sequence is TGCGCCAGCAGTGAGTCGAAGAGCCCCGTCGACAATGAGCAGTTCTTC.

For this clone: The same CDR3 can be traced to other DNA sequences in this sample. The chain combines TRBV28 with TRBJ1-5; D possibly corresponds to TRBD1 (5 bases). Germline loops: CDR1 MDHEN, CDR2 SYDVKM. V lost 3 bases and J lost 6, with 9 bases in between. The length of the CDR3 is 13 residues. In nucleotides, the CDR3 is TGTGCCAGCAGTTTCGGGGGTATTCAGCCCCAGCATTTT. It specifies CASSFGGIQPQHF.

V is TRBV11-2 and J is TRBJ2-7; D perhaps matches TRBD2 (5 bases). The germline gives CDR1 SGHAT, CDR2 FQNNGV. V lost 6 bases and J lost 0, with 18 bases in between. The CDR3 is made up of 16 amino acids. The CDR3 sequence is CASSSNSVRSSYEQYF. DNA for the CDR3: TGTGCCAGCAGTTCAAATAGCGTCAGGAGCTCCTACGAGCAGTACTTC.

The chain's CDR3 is CASSGTSGGLYNEQFF. Written as DNA, the CDR3 is TGTGCCAGCAGCGGGACGAGCGGGGGCCTCTACAATGAGCAGTTCTTC. The chain has TRBV7-9 and TRBJ2-1, with TRBD2 matching over 8 bases. This CDR3 is built from 16 residues. The trim removed 5 bases at V and 3 bases at J, leaving 9 bases unmatched. Germline-derived CDR1 and CDR2 are SEHNR and FQNEAQ (reference sequence).

This chain links TRBV27 with TRBJ2-7, with 10 positions matching TRBD2. Germline assignment: CDR1 MNHEY and CDR2 SMNVEV (reference sequence). CDR3 length: 16 amino acids. With V trimmed by 3 bases and J by 1 base, 6 bases remained unmatched. The CDR3 DNA is TGTGCCAGCAGTTTTGTAAGCGGGAGGGGATCCTACGAGCAGTACTTC. It codes for CASSFVSGRGSYEQYF.

CDR3 residues: CASSGLAGITYNEQFF. In nucleotides, the CDR3 is TGTGCCAGCAGCGGACTAGCGGGAATTACCTACAATGAGCAGTTCTTC. J is TRBJ2-1 and V is TRBV27; 12 bases fit TRBD2. The V gene end was trimmed by 6 bases and the J gene end by 2 bases; junction bases not matched to a gene: 5. The CDR3 sequence is 16 residues long. CDR1 MNHEY and CDR2 SMNVEV come from the germline V gene (reference sequence).

The chain combines TRBV30 with TRBJ1-1; D ambiguous. This CDR3 spans 13 amino acids. Germline V lookup: CDR1 GTSNPN, CDR2 SVGIG (reference sequence). The V gene lost 2 bases and the J gene lost 3 bases, with 10 bases spanning the gap. CDR3 amino acids: CAWSWQRYTEAFF. Here the CDR3 DNA reads TGTGCCTGGAGTTGGCAGCGCTACACTGAAGCTTTCTTT.

The chain employs TRBV6-5 and TRBJ1-1; D remains unclear. Germline V gene lookup returns CDR1 MNHEY and CDR2 SVGAGI. The CDR3 extends over 13 amino acids. V lost 0 bases, J lost 5 bases, and 7 bases lay in between. CDR3 DNA sequence: TGTGCCAGCAGTTACTCTTGGGCAACTGAAGCTTTCTTT. This translates into CASSYSWATEAFF.

This clone appeared a single time. The gene calls are TRBV7-7 and TRBJ2-5; D is ambiguous. CDR1 and CDR2 from the germline V gene are SSHAT and FNYEAQ (reference sequence). V lost 2 bases and J 3 bases, leaving 7 bases between the germline ends. This CDR3 comprises 13 residues. CDR3 protein: CASSLKQKETQYF. The CDR3 nucleotides are TGTGCCAGCAGCTTAAAACAGAAAGAGACCCAGTACTTC.